The rows below give T cell receptor beta chains drawn from one sample of a study of T cells expressing NK-cell markers. TCRdb derives one entry per CDR3 protein from the 5' RACE reads, leaving out DNA. Listed are 400,000 to 450,000 distinct CDR3 sequences; 7.3% falls within the top ten. Specimen: blood T cells: a sorted CD56 or NKG2C T cell subset, CD4+ or CD8+ T cells, or bulk PBMC T cells (not recorded which). The receptors originated from a woman aged 18 to 75 in good health. Both conserved end residues are part of each CDR3.

V	J	CDR3
TRBV5-1	TRBJ2-2	CASSLAVGSPGELFF
TRBV9	TRBJ1-1	CASSVVPGMNTEAFF
TRBV4-3	TRBJ2-3	CASSQDRLGTGDTQYF
TRBV6-5	TRBJ2-4	CASSSRDRAIDIQYF
TRBV11-2	TRBJ1-2	CASSLGEGTYYGYTF
TRBV18	TRBJ1-5	CGSSPGNQPQHF
TRBV20-1	TRBJ1-1	CSTSREGAATEAFF
TRBV28	TRBJ2-5	CASSYGGTQETQYF
TRBV11-3	TRBJ2-3	CASSLWQGAGDTQYF
TRBV12-3/TRBV12-4	TRBJ1-6	CASSFPNSPLHF
TRBV29-1	TRBJ1-2	CSVEDPGILYGYTF
TRBV4-3	TRBJ1-1	CASSHGGTDSLNTEAFF
TRBV10-3	TRBJ1-1	CAISEVYRNTEAFF
TRBV5-5	TRBJ2-1	CASSFQGVGYEQFF
TRBV15	TRBJ2-2	CATSSRVLTVSGTGELFF
TRBV9	TRBJ2-7	CASSVGGLDYEQYF
TRBV12-3/TRBV12-4	TRBJ2-1	CASSSRLRADEQFF
TRBV4-3	TRBJ1-6	CASSQDTQQGLHF
TRBV12-3/TRBV12-4	TRBJ1-5	CASSPQGGQSNQPQHF
TRBV20-1	TRBJ2-3	CSARDRRAGTDTQYF
TRBV6-6	TRBJ2-5	CASSSTVQETQYF
TRBV12-5	TRBJ2-5	CASGPGTSGPETQYF
TRBV11-2	TRBJ2-1	CASSPMGLAGGLAYNEQFF
TRBV19	TRBJ1-2	CASSIPRMGEVDGYTF
TRBV20-1	TRBJ2-1	CSAETRRSYNEQFF
TRBV20-1	TRBJ2-7	CSARSKTGTHTYEQYF
TRBV30	TRBJ2-1	CAWSVAGVRFF
TRBV20-1	TRBJ2-7	CSAQGWLAEGSVTYEQYF
TRBV6-2/TRBV6-3	TRBJ2-5	CASSLGHWTQYF
TRBV20-1	TRBJ2-3	CSARGDPTDTQYF
TRBV7-2	TRBJ1-2	CASSLRRLRDGYTF
TRBV7-6	TRBJ2-1	CASSLNSGSLHEQFF
TRBV15	TRBJ2-3	CATSSGEGHPDTQYF
TRBV9	TRBJ2-5	CASGQGQAQETQYF
TRBV15	TRBJ2-7	CATSRADRAPYEQYF
TRBV7-2	TRBJ2-7	CASSSLAGGLLEQYF
TRBV20-1	TRBJ1-6	CSARDGGGSPLHF
TRBV7-2	TRBJ2-3	CASSPTTLVTQYF
TRBV11-2	TRBJ2-2	CASSPTVDGELFF
TRBV5-1	TRBJ2-2	CASSKDLPNTGELFF
TRBV2	TRBJ2-5	CASSTDQETQYF